This T cell receptor (beta chain) emerged from a study of cytotoxic CD8 clonotypes in ibrutinib-treated CLL (dated by TCRdb to the early 2020s). Study-level background: The cohort included roughly 15 treatment-naive and around 10 relapsed/refractory patients; around 18 were IGHV unmutated. Responses were partial in roughly 24 patients and complete in 2; after median approximately 69 months follow-up, about 14 stayed in remission and about 12 progressed. Samples at response were collected after a median of about 13 months of treatment, with a range of roughly 6 to 40 months. On average, each sample had some 260,000 productive templates and more than 75,000 productive rearrangements. Longitudinal samples were obtainable from 26 of the 86 participants in the trial. Cryopreserved peripheral blood mononuclear cells were obtained prior to treatment, at the time of response, and at either disease progression or sustained remission. Patients were still on ibrutinib when every remission and progressive disease sample was collected. Results and caveats for the whole study, not just this receptor: Public clonotypes were rare and either shrank or stayed stable during treatment, and the rise in clonality at ibrutinib response reflected expansion of private clonotypes. Sampling times were not matched between patients in sustained remission and patients whose disease was progressing, and lymph node repertoires were not examined. Baseline clonality was found to be higher than that of age-matched healthy donors and was strongly correlated with circulating CD8+ T-cell counts. Clonality increased at ibrutinib response, stayed stable in sustained remission, and fell back toward baseline at progression.

This clone was recorded a few times. Which antigen it targets is not known. The record has no base qualities; no much larger clone is one base away. The sample's time point label is to be understood as: roughly 2 years on ibrutinib. For TCR beta library preparation, roughly 2.2 micrograms of genomic DNA were isolated from cryopreserved PBMCs. Longitudinal blood samples from CLL patients on ibrutinib monotherapy underwent high-throughput TCR beta sequencing. The patients took part in an open-label, single-center phase 2 trial of ibrutinib monotherapy. The V end loses 0 bases and the J end loses 2 bases, and a stretch of 4 bases separates them. The germline V gene provides CDR1 SGHTS and CDR2 YDEGEE. Its CDR3 holds 13 amino acids, cysteine through phenylalanine. The read is trimmed to its CDR3 DNA, 39 bases read in frame from base 1. A MiSeq instrument was used for deep resolution sequencing, which targeted depths ranging from 1 in 1 million up to 1 in 200,000 T cells, with coverage averaging 10x for each clonotype. The immunoSEQ hsTCRB Kit was used to generate the TCR beta libraries. The original pipeline was this. ImmunoSEQ Data Assistant and ImmunoSEQ Analyzer were used for data analysis, and V, D and J genes were assigned according to IMGT definitions. Clonality, which ranges from 0 to 1, was calculated as one minus the normalized Shannon entropy of productive rearrangement frequencies. Only overrepresented clonotypes making up at least 0.05% of the repertoire of each patient were included in the public clonotype analysis. About a dozen repertoires from age-matched healthy donors, obtained from immuneACCESS, served as clonality controls. TCRdb took this table from immuneACCESS and kept in-frame rearrangements with V and J called. Such tables lack part of the clones; where checked against another copy, unresolved V genes explain under half of the gap, and the rest is unexplained. V and J calls and clone size are given by that table; D and trimming were obtained from the DNA. This sample gives roughly 200,000 clones in total; around 70% of them show up just once. Jointly, the top ten make up roughly 13% of the sample.

This specimen was PBMCs, taken after 24 months of ibrutinib treatment. The sequence was collected from a human donor with chronic lymphocytic leukemia. The sequence joins TRBV5-8 to TRBJ2-3, with no reliable assignment of the D segment. The base sequence is TGTGCCAGCAGCTTGGTCCTCACAGATACGCAGTATTTT. Its product reads: CASSLVLTDTQYF.